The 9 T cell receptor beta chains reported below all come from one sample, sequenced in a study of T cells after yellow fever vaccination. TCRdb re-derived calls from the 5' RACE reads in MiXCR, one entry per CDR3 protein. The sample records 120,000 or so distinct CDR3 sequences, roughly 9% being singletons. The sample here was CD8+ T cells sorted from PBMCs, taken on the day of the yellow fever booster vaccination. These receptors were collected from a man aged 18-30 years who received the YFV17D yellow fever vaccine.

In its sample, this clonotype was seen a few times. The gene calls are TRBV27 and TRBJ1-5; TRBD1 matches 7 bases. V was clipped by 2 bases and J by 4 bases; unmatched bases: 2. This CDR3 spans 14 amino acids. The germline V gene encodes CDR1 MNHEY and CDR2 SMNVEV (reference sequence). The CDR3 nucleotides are TGTGCCAGCAGTTTAAGGGACAGAAATCAGCCCCAGCATTTT. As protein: CASSLRDRNQPQHF.

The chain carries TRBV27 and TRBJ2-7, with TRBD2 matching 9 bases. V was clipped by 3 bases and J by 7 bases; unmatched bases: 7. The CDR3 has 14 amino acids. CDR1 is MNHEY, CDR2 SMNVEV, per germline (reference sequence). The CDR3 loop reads CASSLGLATGEQYF. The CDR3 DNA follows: TGTGCCAGCAGTTTGGGACTAGCCACGGGGGAGCAGTACTTC.

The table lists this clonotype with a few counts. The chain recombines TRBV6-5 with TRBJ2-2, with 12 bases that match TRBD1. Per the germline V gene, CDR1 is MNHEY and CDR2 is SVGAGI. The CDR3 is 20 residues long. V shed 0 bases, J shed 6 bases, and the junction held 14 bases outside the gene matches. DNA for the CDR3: TGTGCCAGCAGTTACTCGCCTTTAGTGGGACAGGGGGCGAGGGCCGGGGAGCTGTTTTTT. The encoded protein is CASSYSPLVGQGARAGELFF.

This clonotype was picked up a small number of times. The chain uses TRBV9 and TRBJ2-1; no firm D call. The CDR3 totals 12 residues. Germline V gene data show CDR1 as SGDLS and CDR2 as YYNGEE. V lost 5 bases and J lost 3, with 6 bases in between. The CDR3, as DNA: TGTGCCAGCAGGGGCCGCTACAATGAGCAGTTCTTC. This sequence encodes CASRGRYNEQFF.

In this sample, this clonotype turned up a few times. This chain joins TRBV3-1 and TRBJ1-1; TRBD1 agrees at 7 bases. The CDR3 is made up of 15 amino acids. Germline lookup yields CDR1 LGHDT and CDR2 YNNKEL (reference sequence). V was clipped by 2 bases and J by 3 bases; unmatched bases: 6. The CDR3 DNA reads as TGTGCCAGCAGCCAAAACCCAGGGGGGTACACTGAAGCTTTCTTT. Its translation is CASSQNPGGYTEAFF. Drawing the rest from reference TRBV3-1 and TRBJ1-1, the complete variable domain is DTAVSQTPKYLVTQMGNDKSIKCEQNLGHDTMYWYKQDSKKFLKIMFSYNNKELIINETVPNRFSPKSPDKAHLNLHINSLELGDSAVYFCASSQNPGGYTEAFFGQGTRLTVV.

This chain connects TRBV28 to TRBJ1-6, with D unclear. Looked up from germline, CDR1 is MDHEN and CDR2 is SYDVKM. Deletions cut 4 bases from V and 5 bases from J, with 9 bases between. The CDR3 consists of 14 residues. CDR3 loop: CASSSFRHNSPLHF. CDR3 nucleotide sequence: TGTGCCAGCAGTTCGTTCAGGCATAATTCACCCCTCCACTTT.

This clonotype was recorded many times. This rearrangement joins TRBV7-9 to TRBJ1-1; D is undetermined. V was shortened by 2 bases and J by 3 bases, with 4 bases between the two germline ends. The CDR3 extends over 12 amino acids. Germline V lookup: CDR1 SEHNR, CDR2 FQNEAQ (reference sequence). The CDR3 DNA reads TGTGCCAGCAGCTTAATGGACACTGAAGCTTTCTTT. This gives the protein CASSLMDTEAFF.

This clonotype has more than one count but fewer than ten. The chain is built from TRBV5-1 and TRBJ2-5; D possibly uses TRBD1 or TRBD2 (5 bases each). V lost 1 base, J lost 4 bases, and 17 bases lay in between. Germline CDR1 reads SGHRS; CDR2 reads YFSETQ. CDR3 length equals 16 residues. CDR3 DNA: TGCGCCAGCAGCTTGAGTGTTTGGGGACCCGGAGAGACCCAGTACTTC. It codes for CASSLSVWGPGETQYF.

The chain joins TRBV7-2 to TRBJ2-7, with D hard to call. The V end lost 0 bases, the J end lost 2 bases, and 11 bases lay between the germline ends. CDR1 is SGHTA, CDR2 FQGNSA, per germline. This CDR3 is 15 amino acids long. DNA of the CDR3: TGTGCCAGCAGCTTAGCGGCCAGGAGTACCTACGAGCAGTACTTC. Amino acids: CASSLAARSTYEQYF.